The 14 T cell receptor beta chains below were found in one sample sequenced in a study of beta chain features in type 1 diabetes. Since all of the isolated RNA was reverse transcribed, expressed TCRB transcripts were what got sequenced. Clones were read by immunoSEQ multiplex PCR, and TCRdb kept only the in-frame ones, dropping some. The data show 25,000 or so clones, with 60% to 75% seen just once and about 2.2% held by the top ten. Sequencing was performed on Tregs from blood. The receptors come from a woman in her 40s in good health.

The chain carries TRBV6-6 and TRBJ1-1; the D gene is possibly TRBD1 (6 bases). V dropped 5 bases and J dropped 0 bases, with 13 bases sitting between them. The CDR3 runs 15 residues. Germline V gene lookup returns CDR1 MNHNY and CDR2 SVGAGI (reference sequence). The CDR3 loop reads CASSTGQRMNTEAFF. CDR3 DNA sequence: TGTGCCAGCAGTACCGGACAGAGAATGAACACTGAAGCTTTCTTT.

This clone is labeled as medium-sized (0.01 to 0.1%). V is TRBV7-9 and J is TRBJ2-1; D ambiguous. The V end lost 2 bases, the J end lost 3 bases, and 8 bases lay between the germline ends. The CDR3 has 14 amino acids. CDR1 SEHNR and CDR2 FQNEAQ come from the germline V gene (reference sequence). This chain's CDR3 is CASSLKPGYNEQFF. The CDR3 DNA reads as TGTGCCAGCAGCTTAAAACCGGGCTACAATGAGCAGTTCTTC. The full variable domain, its missing parts supplied by reference TRBV7-9 and TRBJ2-1, is DTGVSQNPRHKITKRGQNVTFRCDPISEHNRLYWYRQTLGQGPEFLTYFQNEAQLEKSRLLSDRFSAERPKGSFSTLEIQRTEQGDSAMYLCASSLKPGYNEQFFGPGTRLTVL.

The rearrangement links TRBV14 to TRBJ2-3; 14 bases agree with TRBD2. Germline V CDR1 and CDR2: SGHDN, FVKESK. The CDR3 runs to 19 residues. V shed 5 bases and J 4 bases; nucleotides not matched to a gene: 14. For the CDR3, the DNA is TGTGCCAGCAGCGCAAGACTAGCGGGGGGGCGAGGAGTCCCAGATACGCAGTATTTT. This sequence encodes CASSARLAGGRGVPDTQYF.

The genes are TRBV2 and TRBJ2-4, with 8 bases fitting TRBD1. Germline CDR1 reads SNHLY; CDR2 reads FYNNEI. The V gene end was trimmed by 4 bases and the J gene end by 8 bases; junction bases not matched to a gene: 10. This CDR3 region has 15 residues. CDR3 in amino acids: CASSGDHRGTDIQYF. CDR3 coding DNA: TGTGCCAGCAGTGGGGATCACAGGGGGACGGACATTCAGTACTTC. Supplemented by reference TRBV2 and TRBJ2-4, the full variable domain reads EPEVTQTPSHQVTQMGQEVILRCVPISNHLYFYWYRQILGQKVEFLVSFYNNEISEKSEIFDDQFSVERPDGSNFTLKIRSTKLEDSAMYFCASSGDHRGTDIQYFGAGTRLSVL.

This clone occurred a few times. Its ends do not fully match the called genes, so a read error is possible. V gene TRBV5-8 combines with J gene TRBJ1-2; no clear D. Germline CDR1 is SGHTS and CDR2 is YDEGEE. The CDR3 is 13 residues long. CDR3 nucleotides: TGTGCTAGCAGATGGGAGGCTAACTATGGCTACACCTTC. This encodes CASRWEANYGYTF.

In this sample, this clone turned up once. The rearrangement uses TRBV5-1 and TRBJ1-2; no firm D call. CDR1 is SGHRS and CDR2 is YFSETQ in the germline V gene. Trimming took 4 bases from V and 3 from J, leaving 16 bases between them. The CDR3 is made up of 15 amino acids. The CDR3 DNA reads as TGCGCCAGCAGCGAATTCCCCAGCGCGGACTATGGCTACACCTTC. This encodes CASSEFPSADYGYTF.

CDR3 sequence: CASSVIQGASGAFF. The DNA of the CDR3 is TGTGCCAGCAGCGTTATACAGGGCGCGAGTGGTGCTTTCTTT. The chain is built from TRBV7-9 and TRBJ1-1; maybe TRBD1 (6 bases). Deletions cut 5 bases from V and 11 bases from J, with 21 bases between. CDR1 and CDR2 from the germline V gene are SEHNR and FQNEAQ (reference sequence). This CDR3 has 14 amino acids.

The chain carries TRBV19 and TRBJ1-4, with D unclear. The germline V and J ends were trimmed by 7 bases and 0 bases, with 9 bases remaining between them. The germline CDR1 and CDR2 sequences are LNHDA and SQIVND (reference sequence). The CDR3 has 14 residues. The CDR3 loop reads CASTGMTTNEKLFF. CDR3 coding DNA: TGTGCCAGTACGGGTATGACAACTAATGAAAAACTGTTTTTT.

The chain is built from TRBV14 and TRBJ2-2; 10 bases match TRBD1. CDR1 SGHDN and CDR2 FVKESK come from the germline V gene. CDR3 length: 15 residues. The V segment lost 3 bases and the J segment 5 bases; nucleotides outside the gene matches: 3. The CDR3 nucleotides are TGTGCCAGCAGCCACGACAGGGGGCGGACCGGGGAGCTGTTTTTT. As protein: CASSHDRGRTGELFF.

The chain has TRBV7-2 and TRBJ1-3, with D hard to call. Trimming removed 1 base from V and 0 bases from J, with 7 bases in between. The germline V gene has CDR1 SGHTA and CDR2 FQGNSA. This CDR3 is built from 15 residues. The CDR3 bases are TGTGCCAGCAGCTTAGGCAGGCCCTCTGGAAACACCATATATTTT. It is translated as CASSLGRPSGNTIYF.

J is TRBJ2-2 and V is TRBV5-1, with a tentative D call TRBD2 (5 bases). The germline V and J ends were trimmed by 0 bases and 6 bases, with 9 bases remaining between them. The CDR3 covers 14 residues. The germline V gene has CDR1 SGHRS and CDR2 YFSETQ. This chain's CDR3 is CASSLVLGAGELFF. CDR3 sequence (DNA): TGCGCCAGCAGCTTGGTGTTGGGAGCCGGGGAGCTGTTTTTT.

V gene TRBV9 combines with J gene TRBJ2-6, with unresolved D. Germline lookup yields CDR1 SGDLS and CDR2 YYNGEE. With 3 bases removed from V and 2 bases from J, the gap between germline ends came to 6 bases. This CDR3 contains 14 residues. Written as DNA, the CDR3 is TGTGCCAGCAGCGCCAGCGCTGGGGCCAACGTCCTGACTTTC. It is translated as CASSASAGANVLTF. The whole variable domain, filled in from reference TRBV9 and TRBJ2-6, reads DSGVTQTPKHLITATGQRVTLRCSPRSGDLSVYWYQQSLDQGLQFLIQYYNGEERAKGNILERFSAQQFPDLHSELNLSSLELGDSALYFCASSASAGANVLTFGAGSRLTVL.

V is TRBV5-1 and J is TRBJ1-1; D not certain. Per germline, CDR1 SGHRS and CDR2 YFSETQ. V was clipped by 2 bases and J by 1 base, with 12 bases between them. The CDR3 spans 15 residues. For the CDR3, the DNA is TGCGCCAGCAGCTTATTCGGACGGGGGAACACTGAAGCTTTCTTT. Its translation is CASSLFGRGNTEAFF.

The chain uses TRBV19 and TRBJ2-4; tentative D call: TRBD2 (6 bases). The germline gives CDR1 LNHDA, CDR2 SQIVND (reference sequence). The ends were cut back, 2 bases at V and 9 bases at J, with 17 bases in the middle. CDR3 length: 15 residues. The CDR3: CASSITRRGGIIQYF. CDR3 in DNA: TGTGCCAGTAGTATAACTAGGCGGGGTGGTATCATTCAGTACTTC.